This T cell receptor (beta chain) was observed in a study of beta chain features in type 1 diabetes. Study-level points and caveats: Over-representation of high TCR-expressing cells was a possible consequence of cDNA sequencing. Shorter templates might be favored by PCR, and equally so in patients and in controls. Type 1 diabetes patients showed fewer insertions and more deletions at VDJ junctions. Shorter TCRB CDR3s, moderately but significantly so, were found in Type 1 diabetes patients in all four CD4+ subsets.

The CDR3 sequence is 14 residues long. The germline gives CDR1 SGHRS, CDR2 YFSETQ. V lost 2 bases, J lost 1 base, and 9 bases lay in between. What was sequenced were expressed TCRB transcripts, since all of the isolated RNA had been reverse transcribed. Naive, central memory and regulatory T cell samples averaged about 3.5 million reads. This table comes from immunoSEQ multiplex PCR, and its TCRdb copy is limited to in-frame clones, with some not included. The sample has some 150,000 clones, roughly an eighth seen once. This clone occurred a few times. No antigen is known for it. The chain joins TRBV5-1 to TRBJ2-5; D is unclear. The specimen was central memory CD4+ T cells from blood. The TCR comes from a man aged 18 to 29 with type 1 diabetes. CDR3 coding DNA: TGCGCCAGCAGCTTCGAACCGCCCCAAGAGACCCAGTACTTC. Amino acids: CASSFEPPQETQYF. The full variable domain, in which reference TRBV5-1 and TRBJ2-5 provide the parts outside the CDR3, is KAGVTQTPRYLIKTRGQQVTLSCSPISGHRSVSWYQQTPGQGLQFLFEYFSETQRNKGNFPGRFSGRQFSNSRSEMNVSTLELGDSALYLCASSFEPPQETQYFGPGTRLLVL.